The next 15 T cell receptor beta chains were all read from a single sample in a study of blood T cells in healthy people across ages (dated by TCRdb to between 2015 and 2016). The library was obtained by 5' RACE. The sequencing machine was an Illumina HiSeq 2500. A second about 7 to 11 cycle PCR used a sample-barcoded 5' primer and a J-beta primer mix. TCRdb reprocessing: public reads trimmed at Q25 with fastp, clones called with MiXCR, in-frame beta chains kept. Here each entry gathers all rows of one CDR3 protein and keeps the most common genes and DNA. The sample data list 650,000 or so distinct CDR3 sequences, and approximately 52% of these were observed just once. The ten largest clones add up to 13% of the sample. The sequenced sample consisted of blood. These receptors all come from a woman aged 80 or older in good health.

This chain connects TRBV5-1 to TRBJ1-2; D is possibly TRBD1 (6 bases). The CDR3 runs to 16 residues. Germline V lookup: CDR1 SGHRS, CDR2 YFSETQ. The V end was cut by 2 bases, the J end by 13 bases, with 27 bases between. CDR3 loop: CASSFTLRGAGCTSTF. The CDR3 DNA reads as TGCGCCAGCAGCTTCACCCTCCGGGGGGCGGGCTGCACGTCCACCTTC. Combining the CDR3 with reference TRBV5-1 and TRBJ1-2 gives the whole variable domain KAGVTQTPRYLIKTRGQQVTLSCSPISGHRSVSWYQQTPGQGLQFLFEYFSETQRNKGNFPGRFSGRQFSNSRSEMNVSTLELGDSALYLCASSFTLRGAGCTSTFGSGTRLTVV.

This clonotype was observed a few times. V gene TRBV27 combines with J gene TRBJ2-1, with 7 bases aligning to TRBD1. The CDR3 consists of 13 residues. Looked up from germline, CDR1 is MNHEY and CDR2 is SMNVEV (reference sequence). V lost 6 bases and J lost 10; bases outside the gene matches: 9. The DNA for the CDR3 is TGTGCCAGCAGGCGGGCAGGGGGTTGCGAGCAGTTCTTC. This translates into CASRRAGGCEQFF.

In this sample, this clonotype turned up a few times. This chain joins TRBV2 and TRBJ1-4; the D gene is possibly TRBD1 (6 bases). CDR3 size: 16 residues. Germline V lookup: CDR1 SNHLY, CDR2 FYNNEI. V lost 7 bases and J 2 bases, leaving 17 bases between the germline ends. The CDR3 region is CASKSTTGATNEKLFF. The CDR3 region has the DNA TGTGCCAGCAAATCAACCACGGGGGCGACTAATGAAAAACTGTTTTTT.

In the case of this clonotype: A much larger clonotype is one base distant, so this may be a read error. V is TRBV10-3 and J is TRBJ2-7, with TRBD2 identical over 11 bases. The CDR3 covers 13 residues. J lost 6 bases, V lost 5 bases, and 3 bases had no gene match. Germline-derived CDR1 and CDR2 are ENHRY and SYGVKD. The CDR3 sequence: CAISTSGRSEQYF. The CDR3 DNA reads as TGTGCCATCAGTACTAGCGGGAGAAGCGAGCAGTACTTC.

This clonotype has a single count. A much larger clone is a single base away; this may be a read error. The chain links TRBV19 to TRBJ2-5, with TRBD1 matching over 9 bases. Per the germline V gene, CDR1 is LNHDA and CDR2 is SQIVND (reference sequence). CDR3 size: 15 residues. The J segment lost 11 bases and the V segment lost 4 bases, leaving 14 bases of the junction unmatched. In DNA, the CDR3 is TGTGCCAGTAGTACGGACAGGGGCCTTTACAATGAGCAGTACTTC. This sequence encodes CASSTDRGLYNEQYF.

This clonotype has only one observation. The chain couples TRBV29-1 to TRBJ2-1; 8 bases are a match to TRBD2. The J segment lost 6 bases and the V segment lost 6 bases, leaving 7 bases of the junction unmatched. Germline values: CDR1 SQVTM, CDR2 ANQGSEA. There are 13 residues in the CDR3. The CDR3, as DNA: TGCAGCGTGGGGGGACTAGACTCCAATGAGCAGTTCTTC. Protein product: CSVGGLDSNEQFF.

Points on this clonotype: A much larger clone differs from this one at a single base, so this may be a read error. The CDR3 protein is CASSSSFTTGQFF. The CDR3 DNA is TGTGCCAGCAGCTCCTCTTTTACCACCGGGCAGTTCTTC. This chain uses TRBV7-2 with TRBJ2-1; unclear D gene. The CDR3 has 13 amino acids. Trimming stripped 4 bases from V and 12 bases from J, with 16 bases between. Germline loops: CDR1 SGHTA, CDR2 FQGNSA.

This clonotype was found many times. This chain uses TRBV29-1 with TRBJ2-5; D gene uncertain. V shed 3 bases and J shed 2 bases, with 10 bases lying between them. The germline CDR1 and CDR2 sequences are SQVTM and ANQGSEA. This CDR3 comprises 13 residues. The CDR3 reads CSVDPGTQETQYF. The CDR3 nucleotides are TGCAGCGTTGATCCCGGCACTCAAGAGACCCAGTACTTC.

The chain employs TRBV6-1 and TRBJ2-7, with D possibly TRBD2 on 6 matching bases. Germline CDR1 and CDR2: MNHNS and SASEGT. CDR3 length: 11 residues. Trimming left V 10 bases short and J 2 bases short, with 9 bases between. CDR3: CATGGAYEQYF. The CDR3 DNA reads as TGTGCCACCGGAGGGGCCTACGAGCAGTACTTC.

The chain uses TRBV7-3 and TRBJ2-2; 7 bases fit TRBD2. The CDR3 is 15 amino acids. Germline V gene lookup returns CDR1 SGHTA and CDR2 FQGTGA. After removal of 0 bases from V and 4 bases from J, the junction contained 2 bases not matched to a gene. The CDR3 here is CASSLTAGLTGELFF. In nucleotides, the CDR3 is TGTGCCAGCAGCTTAACAGCGGGGCTCACCGGGGAGCTGTTTTTT.

The chain is built from TRBV4-3 and TRBJ1-1; D is ambiguous. Germline assignment: CDR1 LGHNA and CDR2 YSLEER. This CDR3 is built from 14 residues. V was trimmed by 4 bases and J by 1 base, leaving 10 bases between them. CDR3 DNA sequence: TGCGCCAGCAGCCCCCTCGGAAGGAACACTGAAGCTTTCTTT. This encodes CASSPLGRNTEAFF.

This chain uses TRBV7-3 with TRBJ2-3; TRBD2 matches 7 bases. V lost 3 bases to trimming and J lost 1 base; unmatched junction nucleotides: 13. The germline V gene encodes CDR1 SGHTA and CDR2 FQGTGA. The CDR3 extends over 18 amino acids. CDR3 nucleotide sequence: TGTGCCAGCAGCTTGCTAGCGGAGGGGTTTAGAGGCACAGATACGCAGTATTTT. It codes for CASSLLAEGFRGTDTQYF.

The CDR3 DNA reads as TGTGCCAGCAGCTTAGAGACAGGGGGACCCTATGGCTACACCTTC. This gives the protein CASSLETGGPYGYTF. The rearrangement joins TRBV7-9 to TRBJ1-2, with 9 positions matching TRBD1. CDR1 and CDR2 from the germline V gene are SEHNR and FQNEAQ (reference sequence). The CDR3 loop spans 15 amino acids. The trim removed 1 base at V and 4 bases at J, leaving 4 bases unmatched.

This rearrangement joins TRBV11-2 to TRBJ2-1; a weak D match, TRBD1 (6 bases). In germline, CDR1 is SGHAT, CDR2 FQNNGV. The V and J ends lost 1 base and 6 bases respectively, with 19 bases between them. The CDR3 has 17 residues. The CDR3 sequence is CASSLVATGPRLNEQFF. DNA for the CDR3: TGTGCCAGCAGCTTAGTTGCGACAGGCCCTCGACTCAATGAGCAGTTCTTC.

On this clonotype: A much larger clone lies one base from this, so it may be a read error. The chain is built from TRBV3-1 and TRBJ1-2; D call uncertain. The CDR3 sequence is 13 residues long. The V gene's germline CDR1 is LGHDT and CDR2 YNNKEL (reference sequence). The CDR3, as DNA: TGTGCCATCAGCCAAGCAGGCTACTATGGCTACACCTTC. Translation: CAISQAGYYGYTF. Full variable domain (missing parts from reference TRBV3-1 and TRBJ1-2): DTAVSQTPKYLVTQMGNDKSIKCEQNLGHDTMYWYKQDSKKFLKIMFSYNNKELIINETVPNRFSPKSPDKAHLNLHINSLELGDSAVYFCAISQAGYYGYTFGSGTRLTVV.